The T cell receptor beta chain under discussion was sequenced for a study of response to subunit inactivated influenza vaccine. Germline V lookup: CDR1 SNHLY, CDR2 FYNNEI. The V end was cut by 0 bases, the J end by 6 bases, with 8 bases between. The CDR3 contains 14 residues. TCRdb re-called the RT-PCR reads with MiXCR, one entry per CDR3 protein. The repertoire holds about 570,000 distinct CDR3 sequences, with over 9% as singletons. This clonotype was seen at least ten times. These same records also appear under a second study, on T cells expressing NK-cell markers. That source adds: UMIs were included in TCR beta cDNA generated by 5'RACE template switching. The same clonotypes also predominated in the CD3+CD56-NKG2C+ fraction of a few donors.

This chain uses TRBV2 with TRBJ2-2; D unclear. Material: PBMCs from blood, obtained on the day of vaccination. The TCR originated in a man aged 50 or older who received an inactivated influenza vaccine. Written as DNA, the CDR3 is TGTGCCAGCAGTGAAGCGCTTGGGGCCGGGGAGCTGTTTTTT. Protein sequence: CASSEALGAGELFF.